The rows below give T cell receptor beta chains drawn from one sample of a study of blood T cells in healthy people across ages. TCRdb re-called the 5' RACE reads with MiXCR, one entry per CDR3 protein. The table has roughly 1.4 million distinct CDR3 sequences, approximately 63% seen once; the top ten hold about 6.7%. What was sequenced was blood. The receptors shown here come from a man between 18 and 29 years old in good health. CDR3s include the opening cysteine and the closing phenylalanine or tryptophan. The D gene is left open where the match is weak. Clone size, where shown, is once, few, many, or a class for clones that have expanded.

abundance,v_gene,d_gene,j_gene,CDR3nt,CDR3aa
few,TRBV29-1,.,TRBJ1-2,TGCAGCGTCAGGGCCCAATCTAACTATGGCTACACCTTC,CSVRAQSNYGYTF
.,TRBV7-9,TRBD1,TRBJ1-2,TGTGCCAGCAGCTCAGGACAGGAATTCTATGGCTACACCTTC,CASSSGQEFYGYTF
.,TRBV28,TRBD2,TRBJ2-7,TGTGCCAGCAGTGCCCTGTTAAAAGCGGGGGGCGCCTACGAGCAGTACTTC,CASSALLKAGGAYEQYF
.,TRBV6-6,TRBD2,TRBJ2-7,TGTGCCAGCAGTTACGGACTAGCTGCTGCCGAGCAGTACTTC,CASSYGLAAAEQYF
.,TRBV10-1,.,TRBJ2-5,TGCGCCAGCAGTGAGGGAGGGGCCCAAGAGACCCAGTACTTC,CASSEGGAQETQYF
.,TRBV7-2,TRBD2,TRBJ2-2,TGTGCCAGCAGTCCGACTAGCGGGGGGACCGGGGAGCTGTTTTTT,CASSPTSGGTGELFF
.,TRBV4-1,TRBD2,TRBJ2-7,TGCGCCAGCAGCCAAGGTCCCCCGGGGAGGGATAGCTCCTACGAGCAGTACTTC,CASSQGPPGRDSSYEQYF
once,TRBV18,.,TRBJ1-1,TGTGCCAGCTCACCTTGGGGGGGGATTGAAGCTTTCTTT,CASSPWGGIEAFF
.,TRBV27,.,TRBJ1-2,TGTGCCAGCAGTTTATCGGGGTCCCCCTATGGCTACACCTTC,CASSLSGSPYGYTF
.,TRBV27,TRBD2,TRBJ2-7,TGTGCCAGCAGTTTAGCTAGACTAGCGGGACCCTACGAGCAGTACTTC,CASSLARLAGPYEQYF
.,TRBV2,TRBD2,TRBJ2-2,TGTGCCAGCAGTAAACTTTGGACTAGCGGGAGGGCGAACGGGGAGCTGTTTTTT,CASSKLWTSGRANGELFF
few,TRBV4-2,TRBD1,TRBJ2-7,TGTGCCAGCAGCCGCTCCTTAAGGGACAGGGGCGAGCAGTACTTC,CASSRSLRDRGEQYF
.,TRBV24-1,TRBD2,TRBJ2-7,TGTGCCACCAGTGTAGCGGGGACCTACGAGCAGTACTTC,CATSVAGTYEQYF
.,TRBV7-6,TRBD2,TRBJ2-5,TGTGCCACCCAGCTTATAAGCGGGGGGGCCTTGGAGACCCAGTACTTC,CATQLISGGALETQYF
.,TRBV4-1,.,TRBJ1-5,TGCGCCAGCAGCCAGGTCGGGACTAATCAGCCCCAGCATTTT,CASSQVGTNQPQHF